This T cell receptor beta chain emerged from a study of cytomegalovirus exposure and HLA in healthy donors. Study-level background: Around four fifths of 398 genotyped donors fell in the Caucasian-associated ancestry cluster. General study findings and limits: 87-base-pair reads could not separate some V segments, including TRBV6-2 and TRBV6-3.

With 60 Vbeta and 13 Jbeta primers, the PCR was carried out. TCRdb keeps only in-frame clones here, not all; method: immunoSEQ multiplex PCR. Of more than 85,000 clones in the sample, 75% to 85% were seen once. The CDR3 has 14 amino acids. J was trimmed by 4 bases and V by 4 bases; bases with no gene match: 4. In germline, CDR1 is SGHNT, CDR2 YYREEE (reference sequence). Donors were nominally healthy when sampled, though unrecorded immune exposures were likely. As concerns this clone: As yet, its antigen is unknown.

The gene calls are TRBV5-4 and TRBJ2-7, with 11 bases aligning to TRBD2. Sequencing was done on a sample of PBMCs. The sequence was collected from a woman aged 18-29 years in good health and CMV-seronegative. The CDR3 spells CASSHGTSGYEQYF. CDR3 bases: TGTGCCAGCAGCCATGGGACTAGCGGATACGAGCAGTACTTC.